Given below is one T cell receptor (beta chain) in context. Its cognate antigen is unknown. Barcoded TCR alpha and TCR beta cDNA libraries with UMIs came from 5'RACE using constant-segment primers. Via MiXCR, TCRdb re-called the 5' RACE reads, giving one row per CDR3 protein. The sample holds 500,000 to 650,000 distinct CDR3 sequences, roughly 21% seen once. The data stem from a study of T-cell memory formation after mild COVID-19. Whole-study context: Clusters were largely donor specific.

The CDR3 spans 16 residues. Germline CDR1 SGDLS, CDR2 YYNGEE. V lost 2 bases to trimming and J lost 4 bases; unmatched junction nucleotides: 12. Notes on the study in general: Some clones that responded were present in memory (sampled pre-infection), which suggests cross-reactive memory joined. Specificity for SARS-CoV-2 was not confirmed among the second-wave clones peaking on day 37.

V and J are TRBV9 and TRBJ2-7; 7 positions agree with TRBD1. The sample consisted of PBMCs or a T cell subset sorted from them (not recorded which). The sequence was collected from an adult woman who had mild COVID-19 (a few samples of this study predate the infection). Cell type and time point are not known. As DNA, the CDR3 is TGTGCCAGCAGCGTTTCCGGAGCCGGGACAGCTTACGAGCAGTACTTC. The encoded protein is CASSVSGAGTAYEQYF.